This passage covers 29 T cell receptor beta chains from one sample sequenced in a study of cytomegalovirus exposure and HLA in healthy donors. Repertoires were generated with immunoSEQ multiplex PCR, while TCRdb's copy carries only in-frame clones and drops some. The repertoire holds about 200,000 clones, with roughly 85% as singletons. The sample taken for sequencing was PBMCs. The receptors originated from a woman between 18 and 29 years old in good health and CMV-seronegative.

CDR3 amino acids: CASSLGQGINYGYTF. The CDR3 DNA is TGTGCCAGCAGCTTGGGGCAGGGGATTAACTATGGCTACACCTTC. The chain couples TRBV5-8 to TRBJ1-2; D might be TRBD1 (6 bases). This CDR3 has 15 residues. V shed 0 bases and J shed 1 base, with 10 bases lying between them. Germline V gives CDR1 SGHTS, CDR2 YDEGEE.

This clone was detected once. The CDR3 DNA reads as TGCGCCAGCAGCTCCTCCTACGAGCAGTACTTC. It codes for CASSSSYEQYF. This chain joins TRBV4-1 and TRBJ2-7; D not resolved. CDR3 length equals 11 residues. The V gene's germline CDR1 is MGHRA and CDR2 YSYEKL. Trimming pared 5 bases from V and 0 bases from J, leaving 2 bases between.

This clone was counted a single time. V and J are TRBV5-1 and TRBJ2-1, with 9 bases aligning to TRBD2. Trimming cost V 3 bases and J 4 bases; bases outside gene matches: 11. The CDR3 length is 17 residues. Germline lookup yields CDR1 SGHRS and CDR2 YFSETQ. CDR3 loop: CASSSTTGLALYNEQFF. CDR3 DNA sequence: TGCGCCAGCAGCTCAACAACAGGACTAGCGTTATACAATGAGCAGTTCTTC. Full variable domain (remainder filled in from reference TRBV5-1 and TRBJ2-1): KAGVTQTPRYLIKTRGQQVTLSCSPISGHRSVSWYQQTPGQGLQFLFEYFSETQRNKGNFPGRFSGRQFSNSRSEMNVSTLELGDSALYLCASSSTTGLALYNEQFFGPGTRLTVL.

This clone was counted between two and nine times. The chain has TRBV18 and TRBJ2-2, with D perhaps matching TRBD1 (6 bases). CDR1 is KGHSH, CDR2 LQKENI, per germline. Trimming stripped 3 bases from V and 7 bases from J, with 15 bases between. The CDR3 length is 15 residues. Here the CDR3 reads CASSPRDIASGELFF. CDR3 DNA: TGTGCCAGCTCACCCAGGGACATAGCCAGCGGGGAGCTGTTTTTT.

This clone has just a few counts. The J gene is TRBJ1-1, the V gene TRBV5-1; 8 nucleotides align to TRBD1. In germline, CDR1 is SGHRS, CDR2 YFSETQ. The ends lost 3 bases at V and 1 base at J; junction bases unmatched: 5. There are 15 residues in the CDR3. The CDR3 coding sequence is TGCGCCAGCAGCTCGCTGGACAGGGAGAACACTGAAGCTTTCTTT. Residues: CASSSLDRENTEAFF.

This CDR3 is CASREDSSSYEQYF. The CDR3 DNA reads TGTGCCAGCAGGGAGGACAGCAGTTCCTACGAGCAGTACTTC. The chain uses TRBV2 and TRBJ2-7, with D perhaps matching TRBD1 (6 bases). The germline V gene encodes CDR1 SNHLY and CDR2 FYNNEI. This CDR3 spans 14 amino acids. Trimming pared 6 bases from V and 1 base from J, leaving 13 bases between.

The genes are TRBV6-1 and TRBJ2-7; 10 bases line up with TRBD2. After removal of 6 bases from V and 1 base from J, the junction contained 6 bases not matched to a gene. Germline V CDR1 and CDR2: MNHNS, SASEGT. CDR3 length: 15 amino acids. The CDR3 reads CASSDWTSGSYEQYF. The CDR3 DNA sequence: TGTGCCAGCAGCGATTGGACTAGCGGATCCTACGAGCAGTACTTC.

This clone turned up a few times. The rearrangement joins TRBV6-1 to TRBJ2-7, with unresolved D. The CDR3 totals 11 residues. Per the germline V gene, CDR1 is MNHNS and CDR2 is SASEGT. V was cut by 6 bases and J by 5 bases, with 8 bases left in between. This CDR3 is CASSRRDEQYF. DNA for the CDR3: TGTGCCAGCAGCAGACGGGACGAGCAGTACTTC.

The chain uses TRBV13 and TRBJ1-1, with TRBD1 identical over 8 bases. CDR3 length: 16 residues. The junction had 12 bases not matched to a gene; V was cut back by 3 bases and J by 6 bases. The germline gives CDR1 PRHDT, CDR2 FYEKMQ (reference sequence). The CDR3 here is CASSFPPGQAFPEAFF. CDR3 nucleotides: TGTGCCAGCAGCTTCCCCCCGGGACAGGCCTTTCCTGAAGCTTTCTTT.

This clone was observed a single time. This rearrangement joins TRBV30 to TRBJ1-1, with D possibly matching TRBD1 (6 bases). This CDR3 is 13 amino acids long. Germline V gene lookup returns CDR1 GTSNPN and CDR2 SVGIG (reference sequence). Trimming pared 2 bases from V and 11 bases from J, leaving 18 bases between. CDR3 nucleotides: TGTGCCTGGAGTTGGGGGCCAAATCAGCAGGCTTTCTTT. Its protein product is CAWSWGPNQQAFF.

The genes are TRBV28 and TRBJ1-2, with 11 bases identical to TRBD1. V dropped 5 bases and J dropped 5; count of bases not matched to a gene: 7. Germline CDR1 is MDHEN and CDR2 is SYDVKM. This CDR3 spans 15 amino acids. The CDR3 here is CASSEPGTGGYGYTF. The CDR3 bases are TGTGCCAGCAGTGAGCCTGGGACAGGGGGTTATGGCTACACCTTC.

The chain couples TRBV6-5 to TRBJ1-2; 7 bases line up with TRBD1. With V trimmed by 0 bases and J by 6 bases, 10 bases remained unmatched. Germline CDR1 is MNHEY and CDR2 is SVGAGI. This CDR3 contains 16 residues. CDR3 nucleotides: TGTGCCAGCAGTTACTCTGTGTTAGGGGGCGGCAATGGCTACACCTTC. Protein sequence: CASSYSVLGGGNGYTF.

This rearrangement joins TRBV19 to TRBJ1-5, with D hard to call. Between the trimmed V and J ends, which lost 7 bases and 5 bases, there was a span of 21 bases. CDR1 and CDR2 from the germline V gene are LNHDA and SQIVND (reference sequence). This CDR3 comprises 16 residues. The CDR3 DNA sequence: TGTGCCAGTAATAAACCAGCGGGAGATTTTGATCAGCCCCAGCATTTT. Encoded protein: CASNKPAGDFDQPQHF.

This rearrangement joins TRBV9 to TRBJ1-1; D gene unclear. Germline lookup yields CDR1 SGDLS and CDR2 YYNGEE. The CDR3 consists of 15 residues. V dropped 3 bases and J dropped 3 bases, with 15 bases sitting between them. CDR3 coding DNA: TGTGCCAGCAGCGCAAACCCAACATGGGACACTGAAGCTTTCTTT. This encodes CASSANPTWDTEAFF.

This clone showed up just a few times. The chain links TRBV28 to TRBJ2-3; 12 bases agree with TRBD2. After removal of 3 bases from V and 5 bases from J, the junction contained 0 bases not matched to a gene. The CDR3 totals 14 residues. The germline gives CDR1 MDHEN, CDR2 SYDVKM. CDR3 nucleotide sequence: TGTGCCAGCAGTTTGGGACTAGCGGGAGATACGCAGTATTTT. Translating gives CASSLGLAGDTQYF.

A few counts support this clone. The V call is TRBV7-9, the J call TRBJ2-1; perhaps TRBD2 as D (6 bases). Trimming removed 3 bases from V and 5 bases from J, with 14 bases in between. Germline lookup yields CDR1 SEHNR and CDR2 FQNEAQ (reference sequence). The CDR3 runs to 15 residues. For the CDR3, the DNA is TGTGCCAGCAGCTTCCGGGACTTCGCAAACAATGAGCAGTTCTTC. Translation gives CASSFRDFANNEQFF.

This sequence joins TRBV19 and TRBJ2-3; D is possibly TRBD1 (5 bases). The CDR3 has 13 amino acids. V lost 3 bases and J 7 bases, leaving 11 bases between the germline ends. Per the germline V gene, CDR1 is LNHDA and CDR2 is SQIVND (reference sequence). In nucleotides, the CDR3 is TGTGCCAGTAGTATGGCAGGGATGCATACGCAGTATTTT. It codes for CASSMAGMHTQYF. The full variable domain, completed using reference TRBV19 and TRBJ2-3, is DGGITQSPKYLFRKEGQNVTLSCEQNLNHDAMYWYRQDPGQGLRLIYYSQIVNDFQKGDIAEGYSVSREKKESFPLTVTSAQKNPTAFYLCASSMAGMHTQYFGPGTRLTVL.

This clone was detected only once. CDR3 sequence: CASSEDRSKNQPQHF. DNA for the CDR3: TGTGCCAGCAGCGAGGACAGGTCGAAAAATCAGCCCCAGCATTTT. V gene TRBV6-5 combines with J gene TRBJ1-5, with 7 positions matching TRBD1. With V trimmed by 6 bases and J by 4 bases, 9 bases remained unmatched. The CDR3 sequence is 15 residues long. Germline V gives CDR1 MNHEY, CDR2 SVGAGI.

The chain combines TRBV6-5 with TRBJ1-1, with D hard to call. This CDR3 comprises 13 residues. V gave up 2 bases and J gave up 0 bases, with 4 bases separating them. CDR1 MNHEY and CDR2 SVGAGI come from the germline V gene. The DNA of the CDR3 is TGTGCCAGCAGTTACGAGATGAACACTGAAGCTTTCTTT. This translates into CASSYEMNTEAFF.

The chain recombines TRBV7-8 with TRBJ1-6; weak D call: TRBD1 (6 bases). Germline V lookup: CDR1 SGHVS, CDR2 FQNEAQ. This CDR3 has 15 amino acids. V lost 6 bases, J lost 6 bases, and 15 bases lay in between. The CDR3 loop reads CASSFTSRGNSPLHF. In DNA form, the CDR3 reads TGTGCCAGCAGTTTTACGTCCAGGGGTAATTCACCCCTCCACTTT.

CDR3 protein: CASSVVADTQYF. The CDR3 coding sequence is TGTGCCAGCAGCGTAGTGGCAGATACGCAGTATTTT. This rearrangement joins TRBV9 to TRBJ2-3; D uncertain. The CDR3 contains 12 residues. Germline CDR1 SGDLS, CDR2 YYNGEE. Trimming cost V 0 bases and J 4 bases, with 3 bases left between them.

The genes are TRBV6-5 and TRBJ1-4, with a tentative D call TRBD1 (5 bases). The CDR3 consists of 12 residues. The V end lost 6 bases, the J end lost 4 bases, and 6 bases lay between the germline ends. Germline V lookup: CDR1 MNHEY, CDR2 SVGAGI. Here the CDR3 reads CASSRDNEKLFF. CDR3 sequence (DNA): TGTGCCAGCAGCAGGGATAATGAAAAACTGTTTTTT.

The chain couples TRBV6-1 to TRBJ2-1, with 8 bases matching TRBD2. This CDR3 spans 15 amino acids. Germline assignment: CDR1 MNHNS and CDR2 SASEGT. V lost 5 bases, J lost 4 bases, and 7 bases stayed unmatched. DNA for the CDR3: TGTGCCAGCAGTAGGCAAGCGGGAGATTACAATGAGCAGTTCTTC. It translates to CASSRQAGDYNEQFF.

The chain's CDR3 is CASRAGQGSFTEAFF. In DNA, the CDR3 is TGTGCCAGCAGGGCTGGACAAGGAAGTTTCACTGAAGCTTTCTTT. The chain has TRBV6-5 and TRBJ1-1, with a weak D call TRBD1 (5 bases). Trimming removed 6 bases from V and 4 bases from J, with 18 bases in between. CDR1 is MNHEY and CDR2 is SVGAGI in the germline V gene. CDR3 length equals 15 residues.

The genes are TRBV11-2 and TRBJ2-2; D call uncertain. Germline V gene data show CDR1 as SGHAT and CDR2 as FQNNGV. The CDR3 has 14 amino acids. Trimming stripped 3 bases from V and 1 base from J, with 6 bases between. This CDR3 reads CASSFWMNTGELFF. DNA of the CDR3: TGTGCCAGCAGCTTTTGGATGAACACCGGGGAGCTGTTTTTT. The full variable domain, in which reference TRBV11-2 and TRBJ2-2 provide the parts outside the CDR3, is EAGVAQSPRYKIIEKRQSVAFWCNPISGHATLYWYQQILGQGPKLLIQFQNNGVVDDSQLPKDRFSAERLKGVDSTLKIQPAKLEDSAVYLCASSFWMNTGELFFGEGSRLTVL.

The chain uses TRBV5-1 and TRBJ2-2; 15 nucleotides agree with TRBD2. The germline V gene encodes CDR1 SGHRS and CDR2 YFSETQ. The V segment lost 4 bases and the J segment 0 bases; nucleotides outside the gene matches: 4. The length of the CDR3 is 18 residues. The CDR3 coding sequence is TGCGCCAGCAGCGGGACTAGCGGGAGGCCATCGAACACCGGGGAGCTGTTTTTT. As protein: CASSGTSGRPSNTGELFF. Supplemented by reference TRBV5-1 and TRBJ2-2, the full variable domain reads KAGVTQTPRYLIKTRGQQVTLSCSPISGHRSVSWYQQTPGQGLQFLFEYFSETQRNKGNFPGRFSGRQFSNSRSEMNVSTLELGDSALYLCASSGTSGRPSNTGELFFGEGSRLTVL.

V gene TRBV2 combines with J gene TRBJ2-5; 7 bases map to TRBD2. CDR1 and CDR2 (germline): SNHLY, FYNNEI. V lost 8 bases and J lost 4; bases outside the gene matches: 16. The CDR3 is 16 residues long. The chain's CDR3 is CASRGKLAARGETQYF. CDR3 nucleotide sequence: TGTGCCAGCCGGGGCAAGCTAGCGGCCCGAGGAGAGACCCAGTACTTC.

The chain is built from TRBV6-6 and TRBJ1-3; weak D call: TRBD1 (5 bases). Germline V gene lookup returns CDR1 MNHNY and CDR2 SVGAGI (reference sequence). This CDR3 is built from 12 residues. V lost 5 bases and J 8 bases, leaving 10 bases between the germline ends. DNA of the CDR3: TGTGCCAGCAGTCAGGGCTTGGACACCATATATTTT. Its translation is CASSQGLDTIYF.

The CDR3 DNA is TGTGCCTGTTCGGGAGGTGAAAAACTGTTTTTT. This translates into CACSGGEKLFF. This chain links TRBV30 with TRBJ1-4; D remains ambiguous. CDR1 and CDR2 (germline): GTSNPN, SVGIG (reference sequence). This CDR3 region has 11 residues. Trimming cost V 6 bases and J 7 bases, with 9 bases left between them.